These 21 T cell receptor beta chains were all obtained from the same sample, sequenced in a study of T-cell reconstitution after alpha-beta-depleted transplantation in children. Unique molecular identifiers were used to barcode this TCRbeta library. One entry per CDR3 protein, called by TCRdb with MiXCR from the PCR reads. The table shows fewer than 550,000 distinct CDR3 sequences, with about 17% occurring only once. The sequences come from PBMCs, mostly from graft donor cells, collected 360 days after TCRalphabeta/CD19-depleted stem cell transplant. These TCRs come from a boy younger than two who had a stem cell transplant for Wiskott-Aldrich syndrome, so the T cells may come from the graft donor.

The V call is TRBV11-2, the J call TRBJ2-1; tentatively, D is TRBD2 (5 bases). The CDR3 extends over 18 amino acids. CDR1 and CDR2 from the germline V gene are SGHAT and FQNNGV. V lost 5 bases, J lost 1 base, and 21 bases lay in between. The DNA for the CDR3 is TGTGCCAGCAGCGGATTCGAGGGTGGCGGACTTTCCTACAATGAGCAGTTCTTC. This translates into CASSGFEGGGLSYNEQFF.

This clonotype was seen only a few times. The rearrangement joins TRBV20-1 to TRBJ1-5, with TRBD1 identical over 8 bases. V dropped 5 bases and J dropped 5; count of bases not matched to a gene: 5. Germline V gene sequence: CDR1 DFQATT, CDR2 SNEGSKA (reference sequence). The CDR3 sequence is 13 residues long. CDR3 amino acids: CSARQGTYQPQHF. DNA of the CDR3: TGCAGTGCTCGACAGGGGACTTATCAGCCCCAGCATTTT.

This chain connects TRBV3-1 to TRBJ2-7; 8 positions agree with TRBD1. The trim removed 3 bases at V and 2 bases at J, leaving 9 bases unmatched. The CDR3 consists of 16 residues. Germline V gene sequence: CDR1 LGHDT, CDR2 YNNKEL (reference sequence). In DNA form, the CDR3 reads TGTGCCAGCAGCCACCTTCACCGACAGGGGCCCTACGAGCAGTACTTC. Its protein product is CASSHLHRQGPYEQYF.

The V gene is TRBV4-3, the J gene TRBJ2-7, with D possibly being TRBD1 (5 bases). Germline V gene data show CDR1 as LGHNA and CDR2 as YSLEER. Trimming pared 1 base from V and 0 bases from J, leaving 13 bases between. This CDR3 has 16 residues. The chain's CDR3 is CASSQAFGALSYEQYF. In DNA form, the CDR3 reads TGCGCCAGCAGCCAAGCGTTTGGGGCTCTCTCCTACGAGCAGTACTTC.

This chain links TRBV6-1 with TRBJ1-2, with 9 positions matching TRBD1. V shed 6 bases, J shed 7 bases, and the junction held 9 bases outside the gene matches. CDR3 length: 14 amino acids. Germline loops: CDR1 MNHNS, CDR2 SASEGT. CDR3 nucleotide sequence: TGTGCCAGCAGGGACAGGGGATCCCTTGGTGGCTACACCTTC. This encodes CASRDRGSLGGYTF.

This clonotype has more than one count but fewer than ten. V is TRBV6-5 and J is TRBJ2-3, with 13 bases lining up with TRBD2. CDR3 size: 19 residues. Germline CDR1 reads MNHEY; CDR2 reads SVGAGI. The junction had 11 bases not matched to a gene; V was cut back by 1 base and J by 4 bases. The CDR3 sequence: CASSYFRTSGSRAPDTQYF. For the CDR3, the DNA is TGTGCCAGCAGTTACTTCCGGACTAGCGGGAGTAGGGCCCCAGATACGCAGTATTTT.

The chain couples TRBV4-3 to TRBJ2-5; D remains unclear. This CDR3 has 15 residues. V gave up 3 bases and J gave up 5 bases, with 16 bases separating them. The V gene's germline CDR1 is LGHNA and CDR2 YSLEER. CDR3 coding DNA: TGCGCCAGCAGCCAGTACTTTGGCGATCGTGAGACCCAGTACTTC. It codes for CASSQYFGDRETQYF.

J is TRBJ2-7 and V is TRBV6-5; D is perhaps TRBD1 (5 bases). V gave up 7 bases and J gave up 1 base, with 17 bases separating them. This CDR3 is 15 amino acids long. Looked up from germline, CDR1 is MNHEY and CDR2 is SVGAGI. CDR3 region: CASMVFRAKSYEQYF. Written as DNA, the CDR3 is TGTGCCAGCATGGTCTTCAGGGCAAAATCCTACGAGCAGTACTTC.

In its sample, this clonotype was seen once. J is TRBJ2-5 and V is TRBV18; TRBD2 is a possible D gene (6 bases). Trimming stripped 2 bases from V and 5 bases from J, with 12 bases between. Germline CDR1 and CDR2: KGHSH and LQKENI. This CDR3 comprises 14 residues. The CDR3 nucleotides read TGTGCCAGCTCACCAACAGCGGGCAGGGAGACCCAGTACTTC. Its translation: CASSPTAGRETQYF.

The genes are TRBV5-1 and TRBJ2-3, with 8 positions matching TRBD2. The CDR3 is 14 amino acids. V lost 0 bases to trimming and J lost 6 bases; unmatched junction nucleotides: 3. Germline CDR1 SGHRS, CDR2 YFSETQ. The CDR3 DNA sequence: TGCGCCAGCAGCTTGGAATTAGCGGGGGATACGCAGTATTTT. Translation: CASSLELAGDTQYF.

This clonotype was picked up a small number of times. The V call is TRBV7-8, the J call TRBJ2-5; the D gene is possibly TRBD1 (7 bases). Germline CDR1 and CDR2: SGHVS and FQNEAQ. Trimming took off 3 bases at V and 5 bases at J, with 19 bases between the two ends. This CDR3 has 16 amino acids. Written as DNA, the CDR3 is TGTGCCAGCAGCTTGGGATACAGGGGCCGGGGGGAGACCCAGTACTTC. As protein: CASSLGYRGRGETQYF.

The CDR3 sequence: CASSHERTQAFF. CDR3 in DNA: TGTGCCAGCAGTCATGAGAGGACCCAAGCTTTCTTT. The gene calls are TRBV12-3 or TRBV12-4 and TRBJ1-1, with D unclear. With 5 bases removed from V and 9 bases from J, the gap between germline ends came to 13 bases. The CDR3 consists of 12 residues.

This clonotype was observed once. CDR3 sequence reads: CASSPVLQETQYF. The CDR3 bases are TGCGCCAGCAGCCCGGTACTTCAAGAGACCCAGTACTTC. The chain uses TRBV4-1 and TRBJ2-5; no firm D call. Trimming shortened V by 4 bases and J by 2 bases, and 8 bases separated the two germline ends. The CDR3 has 13 residues. Germline lookup yields CDR1 MGHRA and CDR2 YSYEKL.

The chain employs TRBV5-1 and TRBJ2-1; 8 bases are shared with TRBD1. Germline CDR1 SGHRS, CDR2 YFSETQ. The CDR3 spans 13 residues. The V gene end was trimmed by 8 bases and the J gene end by 5 bases; junction bases not matched to a gene: 6. CDR3 DNA sequence: TGCGCCAGTAGCGGACAGGGCAACAATGAGCAGTTCTTC. Translation gives CASSGQGNNEQFF.

The table lists this clonotype with a few counts. The chain uses TRBV11-2 and TRBJ2-1; no definite D call. The CDR3 totals 15 residues. V lost 1 base to trimming and J lost 4 bases, with 11 bases between them. Per germline, CDR1 SGHAT and CDR2 FQNNGV. In DNA form, the CDR3 reads TGTGCCAGCAGCTTAGGACCAGGTATATACAATGAGCAGTTCTTC. Residues: CASSLGPGIYNEQFF.

The chain carries TRBV6-2 or TRBV6-3 and TRBJ2-1; D unresolved. Trimming left V 6 bases short and J 13 bases short, with 19 bases between. Germline V gene lookup returns CDR1 MNHEY and CDR2 SVGEGT. The CDR3 is 13 residues long. The CDR3 region is CASSLISSVRQFF. CDR3 nucleotides: TGTGCCAGCAGCCTTATATCATCGGTTCGTCAGTTCTTC.

This chain uses TRBV7-9 with TRBJ2-1; D unresolved. Between the trimmed V and J ends, which lost 6 bases and 7 bases, there was a span of 22 bases. CDR1 and CDR2 (germline): SEHNR, FQNEAQ (reference sequence). The CDR3 is made up of 16 amino acids. The CDR3 protein is CASSSGFVLGWNEQFF. The CDR3 nucleotides read TGTGCCAGCAGTTCTGGGTTTGTCCTAGGCTGGAATGAGCAGTTCTTC.

This clonotype has a handful of counts. V usage is TRBV12-3 or TRBV12-4 and J usage is TRBJ2-7; 7 nucleotides align to TRBD1. J was trimmed by 9 bases and V by 4 bases; bases with no gene match: 12. The CDR3 contains 14 residues. This CDR3 reads CASSSKQGSMGQYF. The CDR3 bases are TGTGCCAGCAGTTCCAAACAGGGGTCCATGGGGCAGTACTTC.

The J gene is TRBJ2-4, the V gene TRBV28, with 9 bases matching TRBD1. The CDR3 contains 17 residues. The trim removed 5 bases at V and 1 base at J, leaving 9 bases unmatched. Germline loops: CDR1 MDHEN, CDR2 SYDVKM. The CDR3 region is CASSHRPQGAAKNIQYF. Here the CDR3 DNA reads TGTGCCAGCAGTCACCGCCCACAGGGGGCCGCCAAAAACATTCAGTACTTC.

The chain couples TRBV16 to TRBJ2-5; a weak D match, TRBD1 (6 bases). The CDR3 spans 14 residues. Deletions cut 4 bases from V and 1 base from J, with 10 bases between. The germline gives CDR1 KGHSY, CDR2 FQNENV. The CDR3 nucleotides read TGTGCCAGCAGCCTAAGGACAGCCCAAGAGACCCAGTACTTC. Translation gives CASSLRTAQETQYF.

This rearrangement joins TRBV18 to TRBJ1-2; TRBD1 matches 10 bases. The CDR3 extends over 15 amino acids. Germline V gene lookup returns CDR1 KGHSH and CDR2 LQKENI. With 0 bases clipped from V and 6 bases from J, the junction kept 4 bases outside the gene matches. The CDR3 bases are TGTGCCAGCTCACCACCAGGGACAGGGGTAGATGGCTACACCTTC. Its translation: CASSPPGTGVDGYTF.